Below are 21 T cell receptor beta chains sequenced from a single sample in a study of regulatory T cells in long-lasting Graves disease. Time point in this sample: persistent/refractory GD, antithyroid drugs over 5 years with positive TRAb. There was RNA extracted from PBMCs, and the TCR library was made from it. Construction of the TCR beta libraries employed iRepertoire HTBI primers in conjunction with Arm-PCR of CDR3 regions. MiXCR, applied by TCRdb to the multiplex PCR reads, yields one record per CDR3 protein. The data contain some 470,000 distinct CDR3 sequences, 20% to 25% of them singletons. The sample was peripheral blood mononuclear cells (PBMCs), taken when the disease was refractory, from a patient treated with antithyroid drugs. Receptors were obtained from a female donor with Graves disease.

The rearrangement joins TRBV2 to TRBJ2-1, with D tentatively TRBD1 (6 bases). The CDR3 has 13 residues. Germline V gene data show CDR1 as SNHLY and CDR2 as FYNNEI. The V end was cut by 6 bases, the J end by 7 bases, with 13 bases between. Here the CDR3 DNA reads TGTGCCAGCAGCCCGGACCAGGGGAATGAGCAGTTCTTC. It encodes CASSPDQGNEQFF.

The genes are TRBV3-1 and TRBJ1-1, with D tentatively TRBD1 (6 bases). V was cut by 3 bases and J by 4 bases, with 12 bases left in between. The CDR3 extends over 14 amino acids. In germline, CDR1 is LGHDT, CDR2 YNNKEL (reference sequence). CDR3 residues: CASSHTTGSTEAFF. The CDR3 region has the DNA TGTGCCAGCAGCCACACTACAGGGTCCACTGAAGCTTTCTTT.

In the case of this clonotype: This could be a read error, since a much larger clone is one nucleotide away. The J gene is TRBJ2-7, the V gene TRBV6-9; TRBD2 might be the D (5 bases). V lost 3 bases, J lost 6 bases, and 18 bases lay in between. The germline V gene encodes CDR1 MNHGY and CDR2 SVAAGI. This CDR3 has 15 residues. In nucleotides, the CDR3 is TGTGCCAGCAGTTACGAGCGGCCGACTCTCTGCGAGCAGTACTTC. It translates to CASSYERPTLCEQYF.

This clonotype has at least ten counts. The chain has TRBV28 and TRBJ2-7; unclear D gene. The V gene lost 4 bases and the J gene lost 6 bases, with 22 bases spanning the gap. The CDR3 loop spans 16 amino acids. In germline, CDR1 is MDHEN, CDR2 SYDVKM. The CDR3 nucleotides read TGTGCCAGCAGTTCACCCCTCGCGAGTCGGAAGGCCGAGCAGTACTTC. This encodes CASSSPLASRKAEQYF.

At least ten counts were recorded for this clonotype. CDR3 nucleotides: TGTGCCAGCAAACCCGAACAGGGTTTGGACATTCAGTACTTC. This translates into CASKPEQGLDIQYF. The genes are TRBV27 and TRBJ2-4; D might be TRBD1 (6 bases). The V gene's germline CDR1 is MNHEY and CDR2 SMNVEV (reference sequence). The CDR3 spans 14 residues. Trimming removed 7 bases from V and 8 bases from J, with 18 bases in between.

This sequence joins TRBV19 and TRBJ2-6; D is unresolved. The CDR3 runs 16 residues. V was shortened by 3 bases and J by 1 base, with 10 bases between the two germline ends. CDR1 LNHDA and CDR2 SQIVND come from the germline V gene (reference sequence). In DNA, the CDR3 is TGTGCCAGTAGTATCGCGGACGGTTCTGGGGCCAACGTCCTGACTTTC. Its protein is CASSIADGSGANVLTF.

The sample holds one count of this clonotype. Here the CDR3 DNA reads TGTGCCAGCAGTTTTTCCCGGGACAGGGAGAATCAGCCCCAGCATTTT. Amino acid sequence: CASSFSRDRENQPQHF. This chain links TRBV12-3 or TRBV12-4 with TRBJ1-5; TRBD1 aligns across 9 bases. V dropped 3 bases and J dropped 4; count of bases not matched to a gene: 7. This CDR3 comprises 16 residues.

This clonotype occurred many times. The chain carries TRBV20-1 and TRBJ1-2; D is unclear. Germline CDR1 DFQATT, CDR2 SNEGSKA (reference sequence). Deletions cut 5 bases from V and 4 bases from J, with 5 bases between. The CDR3 consists of 10 residues. CDR3 protein: CSAPSYGYTF. The CDR3 coding sequence is TGCAGTGCTCCCTCCTATGGCTACACCTTC.

V and J are TRBV7-2 and TRBJ2-7, with 8 bases lining up with TRBD2. CDR1 and CDR2 from the germline V gene are SGHTA and FQGNSA. This CDR3 is 15 amino acids long. Trimming took 1 base from V and 4 from J; bases not matched to a gene: 6. The CDR3 region is CASSLVGLVGYEQYF. As DNA, the CDR3 is TGTGCCAGCAGCTTAGTGGGACTAGTGGGGTACGAGCAGTACTTC.

This clonotype was counted a few times. V and J are TRBV27 and TRBJ2-1; 11 bases agree with TRBD2. This CDR3 contains 16 residues. Germline CDR1 is MNHEY and CDR2 is SMNVEV (reference sequence). V shed 4 bases, J shed 7 bases, and the junction held 9 bases outside the gene matches. The CDR3 spells CASSSYAGTSGNEQFF. CDR3 nucleotide sequence: TGTGCCAGCAGTTCCTACGCCGGGACTAGCGGAAATGAGCAGTTCTTC.

The V gene is TRBV7-9, the J gene TRBJ2-6, with 7 bases identical to TRBD1. This CDR3 is 17 amino acids long. Germline V lookup: CDR1 SEHNR, CDR2 FQNEAQ (reference sequence). V shed 3 bases and J 0 bases; nucleotides not matched to a gene: 5. The CDR3 bases are TGTGCCAGCAGCTTTACAGGGGTCGTCTCTGGGGCCAACGTCCTGACTTTC. Translating gives CASSFTGVVSGANVLTF.

V is TRBV20-1 and J is TRBJ2-2; the match to TRBD2 covers 7 bases. Trimming at V came to 6 bases and at J to 2 bases, leaving 6 bases not matched to a gene. Germline CDR1 DFQATT, CDR2 SNEGSKA (reference sequence). The CDR3 is 14 residues long. CDR3 in DNA: TGCAGTGCCGGGGCTAGCGGCAACACCGGGGAGCTGTTTTTT. Its protein product is CSAGASGNTGELFF.

The sample holds many counts of this clonotype. V and J are TRBV11-2 and TRBJ2-1; D is unclear. Germline loops: CDR1 SGHAT, CDR2 FQNNGV. The CDR3 is 11 amino acids. Between the trimmed V and J ends, which lost 5 bases and 5 bases, there was a span of 4 bases. The CDR3 is CASSRDNEQFF. The CDR3, as DNA: TGTGCCAGCAGCCGAGACAATGAGCAGTTCTTC.

In its sample, this clonotype was seen many times. The chain is built from TRBV29-1 and TRBJ2-7; D is perhaps TRBD2 (5 bases). The V end was cut by 4 bases, the J end by 0 bases, with 7 bases between. Looked up from germline, CDR1 is SQVTM and CDR2 is ANQGSEA. This CDR3 has 12 residues. The CDR3 loop is CSVVGSSYEQYF. The CDR3 coding sequence is TGCAGCGTTGTTGGGAGCTCCTACGAGCAGTACTTC.

V is TRBV30 and J is TRBJ1-6, with 8 bases lining up with TRBD1. Trimming at V came to 2 bases and at J to 11 bases, leaving 11 bases not matched to a gene. This CDR3 comprises 15 residues. Germline CDR1 reads GTSNPN; CDR2 reads SVGIG (reference sequence). CDR3 sequence (DNA): TGTGCCTGGAGTACCCGACAGGGGAACTTTCCACCCCTCCACTTT. This sequence encodes CAWSTRQGNFPPLHF.

This clonotype was counted only a few times. This chain uses TRBV5-1 with TRBJ2-1, with 8 bases fitting TRBD2. CDR3 length: 15 amino acids. Germline V lookup: CDR1 SGHRS, CDR2 YFSETQ. The junction had 4 bases not matched to a gene; V was cut back by 5 bases and J by 0 bases. The CDR3 region is CASSMSGGSYNEQFF. The CDR3 nucleotides read TGCGCCAGCAGTATGAGCGGGGGCTCCTACAATGAGCAGTTCTTC.

CDR3 sequence reads: CASSLAPVGGGSTDTQYF. DNA of the CDR3: TGCGCCAGCAGCTTGGCCCCAGTCGGCGGGGGAAGCACAGATACGCAGTATTTT. The rearrangement uses TRBV5-1 and TRBJ2-3; 7 positions agree with TRBD2. This CDR3 is built from 18 residues. Germline V lookup: CDR1 SGHRS, CDR2 YFSETQ. V was clipped by 0 bases and J by 0 bases; unmatched bases: 10.

This clonotype was found many times. CDR3 sequence (DNA): TGTGCCAGCAGTGAACCATGGACCTTAGGGGGGATCGAGAACACTGAAGCTTTCTTT. Residues: CASSEPWTLGGIENTEAFF. The chain carries TRBV6-1 and TRBJ1-1; perhaps TRBD1 as D (6 bases). The CDR3 is 19 amino acids. Germline-derived CDR1 and CDR2 are MNHNS and SASEGT. Trimming stripped 2 bases from V and 1 base from J, with 23 bases between.

This sequence joins TRBV28 and TRBJ2-7, with TRBD1 identical over 7 bases. Germline CDR1 MDHEN, CDR2 SYDVKM. This CDR3 is 15 amino acids long. Losses at the gene ends were 8 bases for V and 3 bases for J; bases not matched to a gene: 13. The CDR3 region has the DNA TGTGCCAGCCTCTCCTCGCGACAGGGATTCTACGAGCAGTACTTC. The encoded protein is CASLSSRQGFYEQYF.

In this sample, this clonotype turned up a few times. The chain carries TRBV5-5 and TRBJ1-1; TRBD1 is a possible D gene (5 bases). Germline-derived CDR1 and CDR2 are SGHKS and YYEKEE (reference sequence). The CDR3 runs 15 residues. The germline V and J ends were trimmed by 0 bases and 4 bases, with 13 bases remaining between them. CDR3 sequence: CASSLAGTRGTEAFF. The CDR3 nucleotides read TGTGCCAGCAGCTTGGCCGGGACCCGCGGCACTGAAGCTTTCTTT.

This clonotype was detected many times. The chain joins TRBV20-1 to TRBJ2-5; D tentatively reads TRBD1 or TRBD2 (5 bases each). From germline, CDR1 is DFQATT and CDR2 SNEGSKA (reference sequence). The length of the CDR3 is 11 residues. V lost 1 base and J 5 bases, leaving 5 bases between the germline ends. CDR3 sequence: CSARGGETQYF. In nucleotides, the CDR3 is TGCAGTGCTAGAGGGGGGGAGACCCAGTACTTC.